This TCR beta chain emerged from a study of T cell changes during pregnancy in multiple sclerosis. The table came from immunoSEQ multiplex PCR; TCRdb's copy has only in-frame clones and leaves some out. The sample carries under 90,000 clones, nearly 95% recorded once. Germline CDR1 reads MDHEN; CDR2 reads SYDVKM. The CDR3 is made up of 14 amino acids. The ends were cut back, 5 bases at V and 5 bases at J, with 13 bases in the middle. This TCR came from a female donor in good health, enrolled as a control in a pregnancy study. The chain uses TRBV28 and TRBJ2-1; D may be TRBD1 (6 bases). The sequencing here drew on peripheral blood, taken in the second trimester of pregnancy. The CDR3 region has the DNA TGTGCCAGCAGTCAGGGGCTGGCTAACAATGAGCAGTTCTTC. It encodes CASSQGLANNEQFF.